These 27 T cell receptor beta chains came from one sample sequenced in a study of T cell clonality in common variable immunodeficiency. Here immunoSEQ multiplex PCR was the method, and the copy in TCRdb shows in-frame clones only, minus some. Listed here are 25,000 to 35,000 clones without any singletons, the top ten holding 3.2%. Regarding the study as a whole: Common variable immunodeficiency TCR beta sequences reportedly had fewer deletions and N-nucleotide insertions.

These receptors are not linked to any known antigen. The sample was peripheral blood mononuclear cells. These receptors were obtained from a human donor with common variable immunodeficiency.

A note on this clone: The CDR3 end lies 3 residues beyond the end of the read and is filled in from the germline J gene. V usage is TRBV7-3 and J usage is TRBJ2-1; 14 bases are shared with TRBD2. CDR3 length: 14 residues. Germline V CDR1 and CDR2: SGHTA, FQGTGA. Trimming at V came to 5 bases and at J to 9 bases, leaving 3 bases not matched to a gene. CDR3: CASSPGLAGVEQFF. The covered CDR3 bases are TGTGCCAGCAGCCCGGGACTAGCGGGAGTTGAG.

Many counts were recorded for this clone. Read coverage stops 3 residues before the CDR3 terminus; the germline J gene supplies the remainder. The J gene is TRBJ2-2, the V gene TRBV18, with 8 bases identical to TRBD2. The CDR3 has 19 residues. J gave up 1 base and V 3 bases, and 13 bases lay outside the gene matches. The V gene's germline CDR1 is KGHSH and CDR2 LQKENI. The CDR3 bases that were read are TGTGCCAGCTCACCGGGCTTTAGCGGGATCCGTTTGAACACCGGGGAG. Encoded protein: CASSPGFSGIRLNTGE. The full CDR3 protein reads CASSPGFSGIRLNTGELFF.

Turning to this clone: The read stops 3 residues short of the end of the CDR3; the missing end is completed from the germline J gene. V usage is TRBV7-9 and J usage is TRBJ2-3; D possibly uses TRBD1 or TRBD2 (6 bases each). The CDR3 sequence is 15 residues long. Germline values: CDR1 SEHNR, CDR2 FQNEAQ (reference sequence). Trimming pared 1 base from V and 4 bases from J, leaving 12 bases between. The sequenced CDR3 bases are TGTGCCAGCAGCTTAGGAGCGGAGGGGGCAGATACG. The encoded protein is CASSLGAEGADT. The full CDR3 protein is CASSLGAEGADTQYF. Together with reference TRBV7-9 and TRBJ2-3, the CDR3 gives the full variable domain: DTGVSQNPRHKITKRGQNVTFRCDPISEHNRLYWYRQTLGQGPEFLTYFQNEAQLEKSRLLSDRFSAERPKGSFSTLEIQRTEQGDSAMYLCASSLGAEGADTQYFGPGTRLTVL.

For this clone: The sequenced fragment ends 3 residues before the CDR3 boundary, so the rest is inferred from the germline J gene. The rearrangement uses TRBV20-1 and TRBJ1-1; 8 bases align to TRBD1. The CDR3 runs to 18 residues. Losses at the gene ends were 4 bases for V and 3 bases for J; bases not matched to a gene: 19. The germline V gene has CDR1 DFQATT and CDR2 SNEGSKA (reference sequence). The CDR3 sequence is CSAKSSDRGMAEYTEAFF. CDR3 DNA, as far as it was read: TGCAGTGCTAAGTCTTCAGACAGGGGTATGGCTGAGTACACTGAA.

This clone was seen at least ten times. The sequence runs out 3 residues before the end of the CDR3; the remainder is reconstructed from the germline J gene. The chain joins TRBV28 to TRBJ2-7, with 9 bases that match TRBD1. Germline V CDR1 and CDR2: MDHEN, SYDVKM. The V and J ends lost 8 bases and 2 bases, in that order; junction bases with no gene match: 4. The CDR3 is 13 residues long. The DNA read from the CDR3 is TGTGCCAGCGGGGACAGGGTTCCCTACGAG. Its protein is CASGDRVPYE. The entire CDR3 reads CASGDRVPYEQYF.

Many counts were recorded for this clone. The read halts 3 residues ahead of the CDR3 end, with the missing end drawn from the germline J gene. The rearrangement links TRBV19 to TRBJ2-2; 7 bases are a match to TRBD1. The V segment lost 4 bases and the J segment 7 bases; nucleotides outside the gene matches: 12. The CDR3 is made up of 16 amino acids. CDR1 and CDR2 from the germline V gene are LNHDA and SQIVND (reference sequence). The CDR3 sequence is CASSRGGSNRGGELFF. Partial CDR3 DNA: TGTGCCAGTAGTAGAGGGGGCTCTAATAGAGGCGGGGAG.

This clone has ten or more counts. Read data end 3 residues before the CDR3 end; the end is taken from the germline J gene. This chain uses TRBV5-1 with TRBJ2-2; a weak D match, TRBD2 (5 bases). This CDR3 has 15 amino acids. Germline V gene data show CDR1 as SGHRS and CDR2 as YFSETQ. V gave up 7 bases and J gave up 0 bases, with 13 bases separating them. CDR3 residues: CASSAGLANTGELFF. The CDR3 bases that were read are TGCGCCAGCTCGGCGGGCCTAGCGAACACCGGGGAG.

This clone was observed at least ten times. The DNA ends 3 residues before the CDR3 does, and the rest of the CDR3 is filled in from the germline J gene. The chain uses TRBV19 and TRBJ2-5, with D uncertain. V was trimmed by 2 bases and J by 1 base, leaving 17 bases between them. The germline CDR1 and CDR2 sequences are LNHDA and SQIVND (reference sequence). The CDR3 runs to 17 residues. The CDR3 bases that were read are TGTGCCAGTAGTATACGATCTGTCCAGTTTCCCCAAGAGACC. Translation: CASSIRSVQFPQET. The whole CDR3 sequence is CASSIRSVQFPQETQYF.

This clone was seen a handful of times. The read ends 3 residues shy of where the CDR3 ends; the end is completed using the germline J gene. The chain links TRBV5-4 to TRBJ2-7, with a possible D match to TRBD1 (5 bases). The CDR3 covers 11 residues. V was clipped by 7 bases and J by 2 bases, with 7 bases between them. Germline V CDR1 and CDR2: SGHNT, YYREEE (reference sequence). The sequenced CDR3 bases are TGTGCCAGCGGGGCAGCCTACGAG. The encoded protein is CASGAAYE. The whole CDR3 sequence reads CASGAAYEQYF.

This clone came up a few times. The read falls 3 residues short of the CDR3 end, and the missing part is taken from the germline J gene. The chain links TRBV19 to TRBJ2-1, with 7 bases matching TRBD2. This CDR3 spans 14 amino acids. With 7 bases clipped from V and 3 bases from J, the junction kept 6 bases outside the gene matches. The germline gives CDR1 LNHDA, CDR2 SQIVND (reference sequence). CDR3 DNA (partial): TGTGCCAGTATGGGCGGGAGTCTCTACAATGAG. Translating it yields CASMGGSLYNE. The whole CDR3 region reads CASMGGSLYNEQFF.

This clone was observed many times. The CDR3 reads CASSFDRGRGSTEAFF. CDR3 DNA (partial): TGCGCCAGCAGCTTTGACAGGGGGCGGGGAAGCACTGAA. The chain joins TRBV5-1 to TRBJ1-1; 10 bases agree with TRBD1. The read gets to within 3 residues of the CDR3 end, and the germline J gene fills in the rest. From germline, CDR1 is SGHRS and CDR2 YFSETQ. The CDR3 runs to 16 residues. The ends lost 2 bases at V and 4 bases at J; junction bases unmatched: 8.

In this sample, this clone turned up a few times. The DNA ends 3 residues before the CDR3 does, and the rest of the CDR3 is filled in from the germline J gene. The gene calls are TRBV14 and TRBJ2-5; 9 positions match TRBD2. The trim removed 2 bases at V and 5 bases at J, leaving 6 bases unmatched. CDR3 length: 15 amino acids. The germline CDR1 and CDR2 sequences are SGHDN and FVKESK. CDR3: CASSQFWLAGETQYF. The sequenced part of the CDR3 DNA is TGTGCCAGCAGCCAATTCTGGCTAGCGGGGGAGACC.

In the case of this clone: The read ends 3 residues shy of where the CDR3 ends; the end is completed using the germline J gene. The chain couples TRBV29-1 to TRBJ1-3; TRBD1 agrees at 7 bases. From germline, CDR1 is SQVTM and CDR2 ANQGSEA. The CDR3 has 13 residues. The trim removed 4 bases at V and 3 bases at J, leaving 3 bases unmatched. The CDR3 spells CSVVRGLGNTIYF. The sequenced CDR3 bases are TGCAGCGTTGTAAGGGGGCTTGGAAACACC.

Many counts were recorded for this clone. CDR3 bases read: TGTGCCAGCAGTGAGACTAGCCCGCCGGGTGAG. Its translation: CASSETSPPGE. From start to end, the CDR3 is CASSETSPPGEQFF. J is TRBJ2-1 and V is TRBV6-1; 7 nucleotides match TRBD2. The read ends 3 residues early relative to the CDR3; the germline J gene fills the gap. Germline assignment: CDR1 MNHNS and CDR2 SASEGT. V shed 3 bases, J shed 9 bases, and the junction held 8 bases outside the gene matches. The CDR3 consists of 14 residues.

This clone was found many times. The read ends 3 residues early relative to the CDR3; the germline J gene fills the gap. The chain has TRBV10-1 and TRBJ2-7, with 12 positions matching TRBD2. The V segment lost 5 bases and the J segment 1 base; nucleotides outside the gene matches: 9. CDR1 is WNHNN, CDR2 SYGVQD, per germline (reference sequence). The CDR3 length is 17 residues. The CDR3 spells CASSYDRTSGKSYEQYF. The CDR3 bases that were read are TGCGCCAGCAGTTACGACCGGACTAGCGGGAAATCCTACGAG.

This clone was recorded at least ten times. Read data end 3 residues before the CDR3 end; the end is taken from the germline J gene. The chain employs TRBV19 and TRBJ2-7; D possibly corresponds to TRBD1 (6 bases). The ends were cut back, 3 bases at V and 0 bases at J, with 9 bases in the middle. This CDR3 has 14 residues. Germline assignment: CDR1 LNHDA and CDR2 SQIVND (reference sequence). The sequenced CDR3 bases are TGTGCCAGTAGTATCACAGGGCTCTCCTACGAG. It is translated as CASSITGLSYE. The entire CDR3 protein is CASSITGLSYEQYF.

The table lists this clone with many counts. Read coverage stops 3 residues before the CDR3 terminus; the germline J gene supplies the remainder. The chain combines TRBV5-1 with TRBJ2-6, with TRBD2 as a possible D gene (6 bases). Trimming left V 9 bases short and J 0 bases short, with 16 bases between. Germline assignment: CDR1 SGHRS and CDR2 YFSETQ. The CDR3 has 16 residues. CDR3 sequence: CATRSGDTSGANVLTF. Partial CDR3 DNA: TGCGCCACCCGGTCGGGGGATACCTCTGGGGCCAACGTC.

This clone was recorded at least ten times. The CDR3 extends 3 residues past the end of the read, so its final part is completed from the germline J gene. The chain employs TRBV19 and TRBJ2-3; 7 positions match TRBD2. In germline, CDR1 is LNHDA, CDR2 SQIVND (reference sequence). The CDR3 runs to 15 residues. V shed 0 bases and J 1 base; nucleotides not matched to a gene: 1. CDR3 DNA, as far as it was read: TGTGCCAGTAGTATAGAAAGCGGGGGCACAGATACG. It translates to CASSIESGGTDT. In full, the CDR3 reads CASSIESGGTDTQYF.

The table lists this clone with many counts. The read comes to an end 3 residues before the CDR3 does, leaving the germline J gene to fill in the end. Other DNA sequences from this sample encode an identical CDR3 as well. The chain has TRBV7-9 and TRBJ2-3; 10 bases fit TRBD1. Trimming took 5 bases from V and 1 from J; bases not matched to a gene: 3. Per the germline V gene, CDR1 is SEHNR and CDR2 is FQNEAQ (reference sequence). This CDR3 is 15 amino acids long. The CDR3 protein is CASSPDRGGTDTQYF. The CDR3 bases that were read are TGTGCCAGCAGCCCGGACAGGGGGGGCACAGATACG.

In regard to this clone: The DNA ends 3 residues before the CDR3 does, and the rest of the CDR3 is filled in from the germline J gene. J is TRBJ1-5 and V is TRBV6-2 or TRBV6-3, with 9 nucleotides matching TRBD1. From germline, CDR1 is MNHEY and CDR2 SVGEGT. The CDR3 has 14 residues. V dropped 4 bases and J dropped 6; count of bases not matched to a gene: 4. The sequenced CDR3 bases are TGTGCCAGCAGTTGGACAGGGGAGGGTCAGCCC. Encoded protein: CASSWTGEGQP. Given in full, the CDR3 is CASSWTGEGQPQHF.

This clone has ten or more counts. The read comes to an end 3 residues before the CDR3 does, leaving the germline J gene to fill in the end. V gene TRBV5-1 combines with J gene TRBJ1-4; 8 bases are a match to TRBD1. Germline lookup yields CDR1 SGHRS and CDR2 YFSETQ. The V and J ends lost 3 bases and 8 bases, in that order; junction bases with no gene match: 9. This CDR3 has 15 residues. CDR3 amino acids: CASSSSGQEGEKLFF. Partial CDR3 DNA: TGCGCCAGCAGCTCCTCGGGACAGGAGGGGGAAAAA.

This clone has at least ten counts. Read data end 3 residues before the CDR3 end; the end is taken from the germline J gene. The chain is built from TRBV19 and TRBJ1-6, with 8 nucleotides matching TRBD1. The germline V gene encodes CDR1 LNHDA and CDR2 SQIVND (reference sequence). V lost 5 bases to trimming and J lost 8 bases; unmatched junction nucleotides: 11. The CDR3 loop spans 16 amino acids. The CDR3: CASSPRTGQGYSPLHF. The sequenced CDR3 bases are TGTGCCAGTAGTCCACGGACCGGACAGGGTTATTCACCC. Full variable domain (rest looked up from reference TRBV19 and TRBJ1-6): DGGITQSPKYLFRKEGQNVTLSCEQNLNHDAMYWYRQDPGQGLRLIYYSQIVNDFQKGDIAEGYSVSREKKESFPLTVTSAQKNPTAFYLCASSPRTGQGYSPLHFGNGTRLTVT.

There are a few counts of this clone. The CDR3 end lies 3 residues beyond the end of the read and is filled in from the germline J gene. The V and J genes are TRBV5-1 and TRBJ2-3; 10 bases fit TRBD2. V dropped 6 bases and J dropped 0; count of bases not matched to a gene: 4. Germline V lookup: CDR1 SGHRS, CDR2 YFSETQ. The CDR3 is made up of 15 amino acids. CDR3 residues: CASTDSGRSTDTQYF. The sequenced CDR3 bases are TGCGCCAGCACCGATAGCGGGAGGAGCACAGATACG.

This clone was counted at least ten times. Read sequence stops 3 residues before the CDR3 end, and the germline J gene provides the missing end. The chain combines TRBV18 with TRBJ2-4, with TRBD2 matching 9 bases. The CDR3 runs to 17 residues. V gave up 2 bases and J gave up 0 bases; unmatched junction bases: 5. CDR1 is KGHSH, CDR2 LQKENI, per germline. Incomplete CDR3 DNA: TGTGCCAGCTCACCAATTAGACTAGCGGCAGCCAAAAACATT. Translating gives CASSPIRLAAAKNI. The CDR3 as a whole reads CASSPIRLAAAKNIQYF.

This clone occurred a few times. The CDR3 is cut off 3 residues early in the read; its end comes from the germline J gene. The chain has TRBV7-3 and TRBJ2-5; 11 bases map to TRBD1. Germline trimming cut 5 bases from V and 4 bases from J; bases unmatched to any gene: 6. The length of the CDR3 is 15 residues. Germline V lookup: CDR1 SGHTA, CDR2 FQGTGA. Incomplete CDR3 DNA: TGTGCCAGCAGCCTCAACGGACAGGGGGCAGAGACC. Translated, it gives CASSLNGQGAET. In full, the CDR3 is CASSLNGQGAETQYF.

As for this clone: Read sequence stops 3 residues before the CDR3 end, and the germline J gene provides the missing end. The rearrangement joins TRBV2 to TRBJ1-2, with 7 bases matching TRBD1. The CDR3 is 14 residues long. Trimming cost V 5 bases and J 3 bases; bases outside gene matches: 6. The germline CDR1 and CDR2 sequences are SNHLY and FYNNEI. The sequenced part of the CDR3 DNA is TGTGCCAGCAGTCGCGACAGGGTGGACTATGGC. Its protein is CASSRDRVDYG. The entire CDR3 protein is CASSRDRVDYGYTF.

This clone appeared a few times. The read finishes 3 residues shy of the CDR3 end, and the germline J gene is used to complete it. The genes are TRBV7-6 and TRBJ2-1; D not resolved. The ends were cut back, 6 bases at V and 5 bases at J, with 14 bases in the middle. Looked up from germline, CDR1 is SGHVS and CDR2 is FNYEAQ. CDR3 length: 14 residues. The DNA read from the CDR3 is TGTGCCAGCAGTCTTGGTTATGGCCACAATGAG. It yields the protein CASSLGYGHNE. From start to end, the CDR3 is CASSLGYGHNEQFF.